Presented here are 9 T cell receptor beta chains from one specimen sequenced in a study of PD-1 blockade in classical Hodgkin lymphoma. With no exception, relapse followed autologous stem cell transplantation in all patients, and brentuximab vedotin exposure varied. Repertoires were generated with immunoSEQ multiplex PCR, while TCRdb's copy carries only in-frame clones and drops some. The sample carries about 110,000 clones, roughly 87% recorded once. Sequencing used peripheral blood mononuclear cells (PBMCs), obtained before the second cycle of nivolumab. These receptors were obtained from a human donor with classical Hodgkin lymphoma.

V usage is TRBV5-1 and J usage is TRBJ1-3; tentatively, D is TRBD1 (6 bases). The CDR3 is 15 amino acids. Germline V gene data show CDR1 as SGHRS and CDR2 as YFSETQ. V lost 0 bases and J lost 4, with 11 bases in between. This CDR3 reads CASSLGPGEGNTIYF. Here the CDR3 DNA reads TGCGCCAGCAGCTTGGGCCCAGGGGAAGGAAACACCATATATTTT.

The J gene is TRBJ1-2, the V gene TRBV6-5, with D possibly being TRBD1 (5 bases). Trimming took 2 bases from V and 4 from J, leaving 11 bases between them. Looked up from germline, CDR1 is MNHEY and CDR2 is SVGAGI. CDR3 size: 14 residues. The chain's CDR3 is CASSYLGEPYGYTF. CDR3 bases: TGTGCCAGCAGTTACCTGGGGGAACCCTATGGCTACACCTTC.

This chain joins TRBV2 and TRBJ2-3; D not certain. V dropped 7 bases and J dropped 2 bases, with 10 bases sitting between them. The length of the CDR3 is 13 residues. Germline V gene lookup returns CDR1 SNHLY and CDR2 FYNNEI. For the CDR3, the DNA is TGTGCCAGCAATCCCTTTTTCACAGATACGCAGTATTTT. Its protein is CASNPFFTDTQYF. The whole variable domain, remainder taken from reference TRBV2 and TRBJ2-3, is EPEVTQTPSHQVTQMGQEVILRCVPISNHLYFYWYRQILGQKVEFLVSFYNNEISEKSEIFDDQFSVERPDGSNFTLKIRSTKLEDSAMYFCASNPFFTDTQYFGPGTRLTVL.

This chain links TRBV27 with TRBJ1-1; possible D gene TRBD1, 5 bases. There are 15 residues in the CDR3. V was cut by 5 bases and J by 5 bases, with 18 bases left in between. The germline CDR1 and CDR2 sequences are MNHEY and SMNVEV (reference sequence). The CDR3 region is CASSLDPQGLTEAFF. CDR3 nucleotides: TGTGCCAGCAGTCTAGACCCTCAGGGATTAACTGAAGCTTTCTTT.

V and J are TRBV7-2 and TRBJ2-7; 7 nucleotides agree with TRBD2. The length of the CDR3 is 17 residues. V lost 2 bases and J lost 4; bases outside the gene matches: 14. Germline V gene sequence: CDR1 SGHTA, CDR2 FQGNSA. Here the CDR3 DNA reads TGTGCCAGCAGCTTATACAATTGGAGGACTAGATCGTACGAGCAGTACTTC. It encodes CASSLYNWRTRSYEQYF.

V and J are TRBV19 and TRBJ2-7; possible D gene TRBD1, 6 bases. The CDR3 totals 15 residues. The germline gives CDR1 LNHDA, CDR2 SQIVND (reference sequence). V gave up 11 bases and J gave up 3 bases, with 23 bases separating them. The CDR3 loop reads CARVWQGRSGYEQYF. The CDR3 bases are TGTGCCCGGGTGTGGCAGGGGAGAAGTGGCTACGAGCAGTACTTC.

This clone has a single count. The chain has TRBV5-1 and TRBJ1-2; the D gene is possibly TRBD1 (5 bases). The CDR3 sequence is 15 residues long. Trimming removed 7 bases from V and 4 bases from J, with 20 bases in between. Germline CDR1 is SGHRS and CDR2 is YFSETQ. In nucleotides, the CDR3 is TGCGCCAGCCCGTTATCCAGGGAGAATCCCTATGGCTACACCTTC. Translation gives CASPLSRENPYGYTF.

V usage is TRBV27 and J usage is TRBJ2-1; possibly TRBD1 for D (5 bases). The V gene lost 4 bases and the J gene lost 8 bases, with 18 bases spanning the gap. The CDR3 consists of 15 residues. Per germline, CDR1 MNHEY and CDR2 SMNVEV (reference sequence). This chain's CDR3 is CASSSPATGLDEQFF. CDR3 in DNA: TGTGCCAGCAGTTCGCCCGCTACAGGATTGGATGAGCAGTTCTTC.

The V and J genes are TRBV19 and TRBJ1-5; D is unresolved. V lost 3 bases and J 3 bases, leaving 12 bases between the germline ends. Germline V lookup: CDR1 LNHDA, CDR2 SQIVND (reference sequence). There are 15 residues in the CDR3. The CDR3 here is CASSISQAANQPQHF. In nucleotides, the CDR3 is TGTGCCAGTAGTATTAGTCAGGCCGCCAATCAGCCCCAGCATTTT.